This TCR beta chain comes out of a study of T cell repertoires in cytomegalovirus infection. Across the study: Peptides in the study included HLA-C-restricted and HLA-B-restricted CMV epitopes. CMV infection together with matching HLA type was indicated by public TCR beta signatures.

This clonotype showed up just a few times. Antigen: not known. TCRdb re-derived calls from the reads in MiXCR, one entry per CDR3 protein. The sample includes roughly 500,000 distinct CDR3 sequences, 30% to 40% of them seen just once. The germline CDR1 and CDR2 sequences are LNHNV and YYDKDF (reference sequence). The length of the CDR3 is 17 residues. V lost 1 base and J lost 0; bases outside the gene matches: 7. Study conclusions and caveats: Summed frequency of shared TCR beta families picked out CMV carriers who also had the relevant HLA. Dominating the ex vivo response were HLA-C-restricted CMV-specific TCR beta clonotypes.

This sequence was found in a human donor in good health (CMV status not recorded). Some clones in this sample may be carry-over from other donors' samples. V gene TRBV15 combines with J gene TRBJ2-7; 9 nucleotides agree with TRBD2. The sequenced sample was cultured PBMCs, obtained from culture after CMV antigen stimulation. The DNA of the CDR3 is TGTGCCACCAGCAGAGTTTGGACTAGCGCCGTCTCCTACGAGCAGTACTTC. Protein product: CATSRVWTSAVSYEQYF.